These 12 T cell receptor beta chains were all obtained from the same sample, sequenced in a study of shared clonotypes between healthy human individuals. CD45RO-negative cells were positively selected for CCR7, leaving out terminally differentiated effector memory CD45RA+ cells. Assay: immunoSEQ multiplex PCR; the TCRdb copy retains only in-frame clones and omits some. The sample gives 600,000 or so clones, 98% of which show up once; 0.25% to 0.35% is in the top ten. The sequenced sample was naive CD8+ T cells sorted from blood. The receptors stem from a man aged 25-45 years in good health.

This CDR3 is CASSLGDRYGYTF. The CDR3 DNA follows: TGTGCCAGCAGCTTAGGGGACAGGTATGGCTACACCTTC. This chain links TRBV7-2 with TRBJ1-2; TRBD1 agrees at 8 bases. This CDR3 is 13 amino acids long. Germline values: CDR1 SGHTA, CDR2 FQGNSA. Germline trimming cut 1 base from V and 5 bases from J; bases unmatched to any gene: 0.

The rearrangement joins TRBV10-2 to TRBJ1-5; 7 bases line up with TRBD1. The CDR3 has 13 amino acids. CDR1 is WSHSY and CDR2 is SAAADI in the germline V gene. The V and J ends lost 4 bases and 6 bases, in that order; junction bases with no gene match: 3. CDR3 amino acids: CASSATGAQPQHF. Written as DNA, the CDR3 is TGCGCCAGCAGTGCCACAGGGGCTCAGCCCCAGCATTTT.

The V and J genes are TRBV27 and TRBJ2-1; 10 positions agree with TRBD2. Germline V gene data show CDR1 as MNHEY and CDR2 as SMNVEV (reference sequence). The V gene end was trimmed by 6 bases and the J gene end by 4 bases; junction bases not matched to a gene: 6. CDR3 size: 15 residues. The CDR3 sequence is CASRSGTSAYNEQFF. As DNA, the CDR3 is TGTGCCAGCAGATCCGGGACTAGCGCGTACAATGAGCAGTTCTTC.

The gene calls are TRBV11-2 and TRBJ2-3; TRBD1 matches 9 bases. J lost 5 bases, V lost 5 bases, and 8 bases had no gene match. The CDR3 extends over 15 amino acids. Germline assignment: CDR1 SGHAT and CDR2 FQNNGV. Here the CDR3 DNA reads TGTGCCAGCAGCCCCCAATACAGGGGGCTAGATACGCAGTATTTT. This translates into CASSPQYRGLDTQYF.

This sequence joins TRBV19 and TRBJ2-1; a weak D match, TRBD2 (5 bases). V lost 8 bases, J lost 6 bases, and 8 bases lay in between. This CDR3 has 11 amino acids. In germline, CDR1 is LNHDA, CDR2 SQIVND (reference sequence). CDR3 amino acids: CASARGNEQFF. The CDR3, as DNA: TGTGCCAGTGCTCGGGGCAATGAGCAGTTCTTC.

This rearrangement joins TRBV11-1 to TRBJ1-4; D not certain. V lost 1 base and J lost 8, with 5 bases in between. Germline V lookup: CDR1 SGHAT, CDR2 FQDESV (reference sequence). The CDR3 sequence is 12 residues long. CDR3 sequence reads: CASSLEGEKLFF. Written as DNA, the CDR3 is TGTGCCAGCAGCTTAGAGGGCGAAAAACTGTTTTTT.

The V call is TRBV28, the J call TRBJ1-4, with TRBD1 matching over 9 bases. This CDR3 contains 17 residues. J gave up 8 bases and V 2 bases, and 12 bases lay outside the gene matches. Germline V gene lookup returns CDR1 MDHEN and CDR2 SYDVKM. The CDR3 nucleotides read TGTGCCAGCAGTTTACAGGACAGGGGCTCTACACGGGAAAAACTGTTTTTT. As protein: CASSLQDRGSTREKLFF.

The chain has TRBV6-6 and TRBJ2-2; D is possibly TRBD2 (5 bases). The germline CDR1 and CDR2 sequences are MNHNY and SVGAGI (reference sequence). The CDR3 totals 13 residues. V lost 2 bases and J 7 bases, leaving 8 bases between the germline ends. CDR3 nucleotide sequence: TGTGCCAGCAGTTACCGTGGACTCGGGGAGCTGTTTTTT. It codes for CASSYRGLGELFF.

The chain recombines TRBV7-9 with TRBJ2-7; 7 bases fit TRBD2. V trimming: 5 bases; J trimming: 3 bases; junction bases outside the gene matches: 4. Germline-derived CDR1 and CDR2 are SEHNR and FQNEAQ (reference sequence). The CDR3 sequence is 13 residues long. CDR3 residues: CASSPRDYYEQYF. DNA of the CDR3: TGTGCCAGCAGCCCTCGGGACTACTACGAGCAGTACTTC.

V and J are TRBV30 and TRBJ1-2; D gene uncertain. V lost 0 bases and J lost 7, with 18 bases in between. Germline CDR1 is GTSNPN and CDR2 is SVGIG (reference sequence). This CDR3 contains 15 residues. The CDR3 region is CAWSVPGRSGSGYTF. The CDR3 DNA reads TGTGCCTGGAGTGTACCGGGCAGGAGTGGGTCTGGCTACACCTTC.

The CDR3 DNA reads as TGTGCCAGCAGCGACGGGACAGGGGGCTTGCTAGCGGGAGCGGGTGAGCAGTTCTTC. Its protein is CASSDGTGGLLAGAGEQFF. The chain links TRBV13 to TRBJ2-1, with TRBD1 matching over 12 bases. Germline assignment: CDR1 PRHDT and CDR2 FYEKMQ (reference sequence). The length of the CDR3 is 19 residues. With 5 bases clipped from V and 9 bases from J, the junction kept 20 bases outside the gene matches.

The V and J genes are TRBV15 and TRBJ1-5, with D possibly matching TRBD1 (5 bases). Germline V gene lookup returns CDR1 LNHNV and CDR2 YYDKDF (reference sequence). Trimming took 1 base from V and 5 from J, leaving 18 bases between them. This CDR3 is 17 amino acids long. The DNA for the CDR3 is TGTGCCACCAGCAGAGCCAGAGAGGGGTTCGGGCATCAGCCCCAGCATTTT. This sequence encodes CATSRAREGFGHQPQHF.